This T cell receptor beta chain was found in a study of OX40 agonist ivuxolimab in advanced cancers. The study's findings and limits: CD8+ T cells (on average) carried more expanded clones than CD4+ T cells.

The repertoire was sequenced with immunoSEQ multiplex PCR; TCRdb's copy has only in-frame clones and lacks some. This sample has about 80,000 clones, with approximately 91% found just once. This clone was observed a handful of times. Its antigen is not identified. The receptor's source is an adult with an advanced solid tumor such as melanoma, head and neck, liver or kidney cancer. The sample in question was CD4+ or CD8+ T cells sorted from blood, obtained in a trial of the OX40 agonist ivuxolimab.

This chain's CDR3 is CASSNPGARTEAFF. The CDR3 DNA is TGTGCCAGCTCAAACCCGGGGGCGAGAACTGAAGCTTTCTTT. J is TRBJ1-1 and V is TRBV18, with TRBD1 as a possible D gene (6 bases). The length of the CDR3 is 14 residues. CDR1 and CDR2 from the germline V gene are KGHSH and LQKENI. Trimming stripped 5 bases from V and 5 bases from J, with 15 bases between. Based on the CDR3 plus reference TRBV18 and TRBJ1-1, the full variable domain is NAGVMQNPRHLVRRRGQEARLRCSPMKGHSHVYWYRQLPEEGLKFMVYLQKENIIDESGMPKERFSAEFPKEGPSILRIQQVVRGDSAAYFCASSNPGARTEAFFGQGTRLTVV.